The 29 T cell receptor beta chains given below trace back to one sample, sequenced in a study of shared clonotypes between healthy human individuals (dated by TCRdb to the early 2020s). Library creation used the immunoSEQ multiplex PCR assay. TCRdb carries this immuneACCESS record with in-frame sequences only. Its versions omit some clonotypes, under half of them owing to an unresolved V gene in the studies checked, with the rest unexplained. This sample has around 1.4 million clones in its table, and around 98.5% of those were observed once. Jointly, the top ten make up 0.36% of the sample. Material: naive CD4+ T cells sorted from blood. What the cell subset or site label conveys for this sample: CD45RA+ positively selected. The receptors shown here come from a young man in good health.

About this clone itself: At one of its ends the junction is not consistent with the germline gene, which may arise from a read error. This chain links TRBV2 with TRBJ1-4; 8 positions match TRBD1. The CDR3 runs 12 residues. Per germline, CDR1 SNHLY and CDR2 FYNNEI. The CDR3 loop is CASNQGRGRQIF. The CDR3 bases are TGTGCCAGCAATCAAGGCAGGGGGCGTCAAATTTTT.

The rearrangement uses TRBV6-5 and TRBJ1-4; 7 bases line up with TRBD1. V lost 6 bases and J lost 7; bases outside the gene matches: 8. Germline V gene data show CDR1 as MNHEY and CDR2 as SVGAGI. The CDR3 is 14 amino acids. The CDR3 here is CASSRRGGGEKLFF. In nucleotides, the CDR3 is TGTGCCAGCAGCCGAAGAGGGGGCGGTGAAAAACTGTTTTTT.

This sequence joins TRBV28 and TRBJ2-4; D perhaps matches TRBD2 (5 bases). Germline CDR1 MDHEN, CDR2 SYDVKM. The CDR3 runs 16 residues. V was cut by 3 bases and J by 0 bases, with 12 bases left in between. CDR3: CASSFSSALAKNIQYF. In DNA, the CDR3 is TGTGCCAGCAGTTTTAGTAGCGCCCTAGCCAAAAACATTCAGTACTTC.

The gene calls are TRBV5-1 and TRBJ2-1, with 13 bases lining up with TRBD2. Per germline, CDR1 SGHRS and CDR2 YFSETQ. The CDR3 has 24 amino acids. Trimming took 4 bases from V and 7 from J; bases not matched to a gene: 32. DNA of the CDR3: TGCGCCAGCAGCCGCCCTCTGAGGGTACTAGCGGGAGGGATTTTTTCGGGGGACAGGAATGAGCAGTTCTTC. Protein product: CASSRPLRVLAGGIFSGDRNEQFF.

The chain recombines TRBV20-1 with TRBJ2-5; the D is unclear. V was pared by 6 bases and J by 2 bases, with 7 bases between. The germline gives CDR1 DFQATT, CDR2 SNEGSKA (reference sequence). This CDR3 comprises 11 residues. The CDR3 DNA is TGCAGTGCGAAGGCTCAAGAGACCCAGTACTTC. As protein: CSAKAQETQYF.

The chain has TRBV10-3 and TRBJ2-1; 12 bases agree with TRBD2. The ends lost 6 bases at V and 8 bases at J; junction bases unmatched: 5. Per germline, CDR1 ENHRY and CDR2 SYGVKD. This CDR3 comprises 14 residues. CDR3 region: CAIRSTSGRDEQFF. CDR3 in DNA: TGTGCCATCAGATCGACTAGCGGGAGAGATGAGCAGTTCTTC.

This clone was found once. This rearrangement joins TRBV2 to TRBJ1-3; D may be TRBD1 (6 bases). Germline assignment: CDR1 SNHLY and CDR2 FYNNEI. The CDR3 contains 13 residues. The germline V and J ends were trimmed by 3 bases and 5 bases, with 8 bases remaining between them. The CDR3 DNA follows: TGTGCCAGCAGTGACGACAGGAGAAACACCATATATTTT. Its translation is CASSDDRRNTIYF.

The chain couples TRBV7-8 to TRBJ2-1, with 8 nucleotides matching TRBD2. V dropped 4 bases and J dropped 4; count of bases not matched to a gene: 15. Germline lookup yields CDR1 SGHVS and CDR2 FQNEAQ. This CDR3 spans 18 amino acids. As DNA, the CDR3 is TGTGCCAGCAGCTCCTCCGGGGTCGTAAGCGGGAGTTACAATGAGCAGTTCTTC. Translation gives CASSSSGVVSGSYNEQFF.

The chain uses TRBV18 and TRBJ2-7; 11 bases are shared with TRBD1. V was clipped by 1 base and J by 4 bases; unmatched bases: 9. Germline lookup yields CDR1 KGHSH and CDR2 LQKENI. This CDR3 has 17 residues. The CDR3 loop is CASSPRIRGQGAYEQYF. DNA for the CDR3: TGTGCCAGCTCACCACGGATAAGAGGACAGGGGGCTTACGAGCAGTACTTC.

This chain joins TRBV9 and TRBJ2-7, with 7 bases aligning to TRBD1. The CDR3 loop spans 16 amino acids. Germline values: CDR1 SGDLS, CDR2 YYNGEE. V gave up 3 bases and J gave up 2 bases; unmatched junction bases: 11. Written as DNA, the CDR3 is TGTGCCAGCAGCGCCGGGACAGCAACGAGAACCTACGAGCAGTACTTC. Protein: CASSAGTATRTYEQYF.

V is TRBV4-1 and J is TRBJ2-1; maybe TRBD2 (5 bases). Trimming removed 4 bases at V and 4 bases at J, with 11 bases between. CDR1 is MGHRA and CDR2 is YSYEKL in the germline V gene. This CDR3 has 14 residues. CDR3 DNA sequence: TGCGCCAGCAGCCTTAGCGTCGGATACAATGAGCAGTTCTTC. Translated: CASSLSVGYNEQFF.

The rearrangement links TRBV7-8 to TRBJ1-1; D perhaps matches TRBD1 (6 bases). V gave up 1 base and J gave up 3 bases, with 24 bases separating them. The CDR3 extends over 19 amino acids. Germline V gene sequence: CDR1 SGHVS, CDR2 FQNEAQ. Here the CDR3 reads CASSLGVARLGRGDTEAFF. For the CDR3, the DNA is TGTGCCAGCAGCTTAGGAGTGGCTCGCCTGGGCAGGGGTGACACTGAAGCTTTCTTT.

The chain uses TRBV18 and TRBJ1-4; no reliable D call. V lost 6 bases and J lost 0, with 11 bases in between. The CDR3 covers 15 residues. Germline V CDR1 and CDR2: KGHSH, LQKENI. CDR3 loop: CASSPKIATNEKLFF. CDR3 nucleotide sequence: TGTGCCAGCTCGCCGAAGATTGCAACTAATGAAAAACTGTTTTTT.

This clone was detected once. The chain links TRBV27 to TRBJ1-2, with D possibly being TRBD1 (5 bases). Trimming stripped 5 bases from V and 4 bases from J, with 14 bases between. The CDR3 length is 14 residues. Germline V gene data show CDR1 as MNHEY and CDR2 as SMNVEV (reference sequence). The CDR3 DNA is TGTGCCAGCAGTGAGACAGCCCTCTCCTATGGCTACACCTTC. The encoded protein is CASSETALSYGYTF.

The chain has TRBV18 and TRBJ1-3; D call uncertain. The CDR3 runs 13 residues. Germline V CDR1 and CDR2: KGHSH, LQKENI. V lost 4 bases and J 0 bases, leaving 4 bases between the germline ends. This chain's CDR3 is CASSRLSGNTIYF. Here the CDR3 DNA reads TGTGCCAGCTCACGGCTCTCTGGAAACACCATATATTTT. Based on the CDR3 plus reference TRBV18 and TRBJ1-3, the full variable domain is NAGVMQNPRHLVRRRGQEARLRCSPMKGHSHVYWYRQLPEEGLKFMVYLQKENIIDESGMPKERFSAEFPKEGPSILRIQQVVRGDSAAYFCASSRLSGNTIYFGEGSWLTVV.

V gene TRBV15 combines with J gene TRBJ1-1; D call uncertain. Trimming took 0 bases from V and 1 from J, leaving 6 bases between them. The CDR3 is 14 amino acids. Germline CDR1 is LNHNV and CDR2 is YYDKDF (reference sequence). CDR3 sequence: CATSRERRNTEAFF. The CDR3 DNA reads TGTGCCACCAGCAGAGAACGGAGGAACACTGAAGCTTTCTTT.

The genes are TRBV18 and TRBJ1-5; TRBD1 is a possible D gene (5 bases). Germline-derived CDR1 and CDR2 are KGHSH and LQKENI. CDR3 length: 13 residues. V lost 6 bases to trimming and J lost 4 bases, with 10 bases between them. In DNA, the CDR3 is TGTGCCAGCTCTCGGACATATAATCAGCCCCAGCATTTT. This gives the protein CASSRTYNQPQHF. Full variable domain (rest looked up from reference TRBV18 and TRBJ1-5): NAGVMQNPRHLVRRRGQEARLRCSPMKGHSHVYWYRQLPEEGLKFMVYLQKENIIDESGMPKERFSAEFPKEGPSILRIQQVVRGDSAAYFCASSRTYNQPQHFGDGTRLSIL.

V and J are TRBV2 and TRBJ1-5, with 11 bases lining up with TRBD1. V gave up 8 bases and J gave up 5 bases; unmatched junction bases: 5. Germline assignment: CDR1 SNHLY and CDR2 FYNNEI. This CDR3 is 14 amino acids long. In DNA, the CDR3 is TGTGCCAGCTCAGGACAGGGGGCTGATCAGCCCCAGCATTTT. Amino acids: CASSGQGADQPQHF. The entire variable domain, with the rest obtained from reference TRBV2 and TRBJ1-5, is as follows: EPEVTQTPSHQVTQMGQEVILRCVPISNHLYFYWYRQILGQKVEFLVSFYNNEISEKSEIFDDQFSVERPDGSNFTLKIRSTKLEDSAMYFCASSGQGADQPQHFGDGTRLSIL.

The chain uses TRBV10-1 and TRBJ2-7; 8 nucleotides line up with TRBD1. CDR1 and CDR2 (germline): WNHNN, SYGVQD (reference sequence). This CDR3 contains 16 residues. V shed 0 bases and J 2 bases; nucleotides not matched to a gene: 6. CDR3 in amino acids: CASSESWGQVTYEQYF. The CDR3 bases are TGCGCCAGCAGTGAGTCGTGGGGACAGGTAACCTACGAGCAGTACTTC.

The gene calls are TRBV28 and TRBJ2-1; 7 bases are a match to TRBD2. Germline values: CDR1 MDHEN, CDR2 SYDVKM. The ends lost 8 bases at V and 0 bases at J; junction bases unmatched: 7. The CDR3 is 15 amino acids. CDR3 protein: CASRRAGLSYNEQFF. The CDR3, as DNA: TGTGCCAGCCGGAGAGCGGGACTCTCCTACAATGAGCAGTTCTTC.

The chain has TRBV25-1 and TRBJ2-2; 7 bases agree with TRBD2. Losses at the gene ends were 6 bases for V and 2 bases for J; bases not matched to a gene: 6. The CDR3 is 15 residues long. Germline V gene data show CDR1 as MGHDK and CDR2 as SYGVNS. CDR3 nucleotides: TGTGCCAGCAGCCCCGGGACTACTAACACCGGGGAGCTGTTTTTT. It encodes CASSPGTTNTGELFF. The entire variable domain, with the rest obtained from reference TRBV25-1 and TRBJ2-2, is as follows: EADIYQTPRYLVIGTGKKITLECSQTMGHDKMYWYQQDPGMELHLIHYSYGVNSTEKGDLSSESTVSRIRTEHFPLTLESARPSHTSQYLCASSPGTTNTGELFFGEGSRLTVL.

This CDR3 is CSVAGLAVSNEQFF. CDR3 nucleotide sequence: TGCAGCGTTGCGGGACTAGCGGTTAGCAATGAGCAGTTCTTC. This chain uses TRBV29-1 with TRBJ2-1; the match to TRBD2 covers 11 bases. The CDR3 spans 14 residues. The germline gives CDR1 SQVTM, CDR2 ANQGSEA. V lost 4 bases and J lost 6; bases outside the gene matches: 5.

The rearrangement joins TRBV25-1 to TRBJ2-1, with a possible D match to TRBD2 (6 bases). CDR3 size: 16 residues. V lost 3 bases and J lost 4, with 16 bases in between. Germline V gene data show CDR1 as MGHDK and CDR2 as SYGVNS. The CDR3 region is CASSDPHGSRYNEQFF. CDR3 sequence (DNA): TGTGCCAGCAGTGACCCACACGGGAGTAGGTACAATGAGCAGTTCTTC.

This chain links TRBV18 with TRBJ2-2; possibly TRBD1 for D (5 bases). In germline, CDR1 is KGHSH, CDR2 LQKENI. V was pared by 1 base and J by 3 bases, with 9 bases between. The CDR3 has 15 amino acids. The CDR3 bases are TGTGCCAGCTCACCACACCAAGGGGACACCGGGGAGCTGTTTTTT. Residues: CASSPHQGDTGELFF.

This sequence joins TRBV5-1 and TRBJ2-3, with 8 bases that match TRBD2. J lost 4 bases, V lost 8 bases, and 12 bases had no gene match. Germline assignment: CDR1 SGHRS and CDR2 YFSETQ. There are 15 residues in the CDR3. CDR3 residues: CASSPGGRIADTQYF. CDR3 nucleotides: TGCGCCAGTTCACCGGGCGGGAGGATCGCAGATACGCAGTATTTT.

J is TRBJ2-5 and V is TRBV9, with 9 bases aligning to TRBD1. Losses at the gene ends were 0 bases for V and 3 bases for J; bases not matched to a gene: 6. Germline CDR1 is SGDLS and CDR2 is YYNGEE. There are 16 residues in the CDR3. The CDR3 region has the DNA TGTGCCAGCAGCGTAGCGACAGGGGGGGTTAAAGAGACCCAGTACTTC. Translating it yields CASSVATGGVKETQYF.

V usage is TRBV11-2 and J usage is TRBJ1-1, with TRBD1 identical over 7 bases. CDR1 and CDR2 (germline): SGHAT, FQNNGV. Losses at the gene ends were 3 bases for V and 6 bases for J; bases not matched to a gene: 10. The CDR3 extends over 15 amino acids. The CDR3 DNA reads as TGTGCCAGCAGCTTCGGTGACGACAGGGCCCCTGAAGCTTTCTTT. Protein product: CASSFGDDRAPEAFF.

This chain joins TRBV18 and TRBJ1-5, with D unresolved. Germline V lookup: CDR1 KGHSH, CDR2 LQKENI. This CDR3 has 13 amino acids. V lost 8 bases, J lost 4 bases, and 12 bases lay in between. The CDR3: CASATKPNQPQHF. DNA for the CDR3: TGTGCCAGCGCCACGAAACCTAATCAGCCCCAGCATTTT.

This chain links TRBV27 with TRBJ2-1; 14 bases fit TRBD2. Germline assignment: CDR1 MNHEY and CDR2 SMNVEV (reference sequence). CDR3 length equals 21 residues. V shed 4 bases, J shed 0 bases, and the junction held 14 bases outside the gene matches. The CDR3 coding sequence is TGTGCCAGCAGTTCAATATTATCCGGGACTAGCGGGAGTGGCTCCTACAATGAGCAGTTCTTC. Translation gives CASSSILSGTSGSGSYNEQFF.